This passage covers 25 T cell receptor beta chains from one sample sequenced in a study of STAT5B mutations in CD4+ large granular lymphocyte leukemia. Method: immunoSEQ multiplex PCR; TCRdb's copy keeps in-frame clones and lacks some. This repertoire shows tens of thousands of clones, 65% to 80% found once; its top ten account for roughly 1.9%. The sample taken for sequencing was CD4+ T cells from blood buffy coats. The receptors shown here come from a human donor in good health.

This chain joins TRBV11-3 and TRBJ2-3; possibly TRBD2 for D (6 bases). Germline loops: CDR1 SGHNT, CDR2 YENEEA. The CDR3 is 14 residues long. V lost 1 base and J 6 bases, leaving 11 bases between the germline ends. The CDR3 loop is CASSLAGRGDTQYF. CDR3 coding DNA: TGTGCCAGCAGCTTAGCAGGACGGGGGGATACGCAGTATTTT.

J is TRBJ1-6 and V is TRBV6-5, with D perhaps matching TRBD1 (5 bases). Germline V CDR1 and CDR2: MNHEY, SVGAGI. This CDR3 region has 15 residues. Trimming pared 0 bases from V and 7 bases from J, leaving 10 bases between. The CDR3 region has the DNA TGTGCCAGCAGTTACTCCTCCCAGGGAAATTCACCCCTCCACTTT. It codes for CASSYSSQGNSPLHF.

This clone showed up just once. The chain uses TRBV5-1 and TRBJ2-2; TRBD1 is a possible D gene (5 bases). The CDR3 spans 18 residues. Germline-derived CDR1 and CDR2 are SGHRS and YFSETQ. Trimming took off 1 base at V and 5 bases at J, with 21 bases between the two ends. CDR3 loop: CASSLRPDSPASTGELFF. As DNA, the CDR3 is TGCGCCAGCAGCTTGAGACCCGACAGCCCCGCGAGTACCGGGGAGCTGTTTTTT.

This clone was detected a few times. The genes are TRBV7-2 and TRBJ2-7; 9 bases are shared with TRBD1. The CDR3 extends over 15 amino acids. Germline CDR1 and CDR2: SGHTA and FQGNSA. With 2 bases clipped from V and 4 bases from J, the junction kept 6 bases outside the gene matches. The CDR3 region has the DNA TGTGCCAGCAGCTTAACCGGGACAGGGCTGTACGAGCAGTACTTC. Translating it yields CASSLTGTGLYEQYF.

The gene calls are TRBV19 and TRBJ2-7; 8 nucleotides match TRBD1. The ends lost 5 bases at V and 6 bases at J; junction bases unmatched: 9. Germline-derived CDR1 and CDR2 are LNHDA and SQIVND (reference sequence). The CDR3 is 14 residues long. CDR3: CASSYGRGRGEQYF. DNA of the CDR3: TGTGCCAGTAGTTATGGCAGGGGGCGAGGCGAGCAGTACTTC.

A single count supports this clone. The chain has TRBV27 and TRBJ1-2; D is ambiguous. The germline V gene has CDR1 MNHEY and CDR2 SMNVEV (reference sequence). This CDR3 contains 15 residues. V lost 2 bases and J 2 bases, leaving 12 bases between the germline ends. In DNA, the CDR3 is TGTGCCAGCAGTTTAAGGGCAGCATTCAACTATGGCTACACCTTC. This codes for CASSLRAAFNYGYTF.

The chain couples TRBV5-4 to TRBJ2-5; D is uncertain. Germline lookup yields CDR1 SGHNT and CDR2 YYREEE (reference sequence). Trimming stripped 0 bases from V and 3 bases from J, with 9 bases between. CDR3 size: 14 residues. In nucleotides, the CDR3 is TGTGCCAGCAGCTTGGGCAACTCGGAAGAGACCCAGTACTTC. It encodes CASSLGNSEETQYF.

V gene TRBV7-2 combines with J gene TRBJ2-7; TRBD1 might be the D (5 bases). CDR1 and CDR2 (germline): SGHTA, FQGNSA. V was pared by 4 bases and J by 3 bases, with 10 bases between. The CDR3 totals 13 residues. DNA for the CDR3: TGTGCCAGCAGCTCGGATAGGGGCTACGAGCAGTACTTC. This sequence encodes CASSSDRGYEQYF. The full variable domain, completed using reference TRBV7-2 and TRBJ2-7, is GAGVSQSPSNKVTEKGKDVELRCDPISGHTALYWYRQSLGQGLEFLIYFQGNSAPDKSGLPSDRFSAERTGGSVSTLTIQRTQQEDSAVYLCASSSDRGYEQYFGPGTRLTVT.

The V gene is TRBV19, the J gene TRBJ2-1, with D possibly being TRBD1 (6 bases). V shed 6 bases and J shed 3 bases, with 9 bases lying between them. The CDR3 length is 13 residues. Germline V gene lookup returns CDR1 LNHDA and CDR2 SQIVND (reference sequence). As DNA, the CDR3 is TGTGCCAGTAGGGACAGAGACTACAATGAGCAGTTCTTC. It is translated as CASRDRDYNEQFF.

The V and J genes are TRBV6-1 and TRBJ2-7; the D gene is possibly TRBD2 (6 bases). CDR1 and CDR2 (germline): MNHNS, SASEGT. The length of the CDR3 is 15 residues. V lost 1 base to trimming and J lost 0 bases, with 10 bases between them. CDR3 amino acids: CASSEDVSGSYEQYF. The CDR3 coding sequence is TGTGCCAGCAGTGAAGACGTTAGCGGCTCCTACGAGCAGTACTTC.

The chain carries TRBV5-1 and TRBJ2-3; weak D call: TRBD1 (6 bases). Trimming stripped 2 bases from V and 5 bases from J, with 15 bases between. This CDR3 has 15 residues. The germline CDR1 and CDR2 sequences are SGHRS and YFSETQ. The CDR3 DNA reads TGCGCCAGCAGCTTCTTACAGGGCAAGGGAGATACGCAGTATTTT. Translating gives CASSFLQGKGDTQYF.

The chain joins TRBV4-3 to TRBJ1-5; 8 positions match TRBD1. The CDR3 runs to 16 residues. The germline CDR1 and CDR2 sequences are LGHNA and YSLEER. V lost 1 base, J lost 2 bases, and 4 bases stayed unmatched. The CDR3 coding sequence is TGCGCCAGCAGCCAAGGAGTGGGACAGGGCAATCAGCCCCAGCATTTT. Protein: CASSQGVGQGNQPQHF.

The chain has TRBV7-9 and TRBJ2-7; D gene unclear. Germline-derived CDR1 and CDR2 are SEHNR and FQNEAQ (reference sequence). This CDR3 spans 11 amino acids. V lost 3 bases, J lost 4 bases, and 4 bases lay in between. The CDR3 spells CASSLQYEQYF. CDR3 DNA sequence: TGTGCCAGCAGCTTGCAGTACGAGCAGTACTTC.

A few counts support this clone. The chain carries TRBV12-5 and TRBJ2-3, with D unresolved. Trimming took 5 bases from V and 6 from J, leaving 9 bases between them. The CDR3 runs 12 residues. Germline CDR1 and CDR2: LGHNT and FRNRAP. CDR3 in amino acids: CASGPRFDTQYF. CDR3 sequence (DNA): TGTGCTAGTGGTCCCCGATTTGATACGCAGTATTTT.

The V and J genes are TRBV29-1 and TRBJ2-7; D not certain. The CDR3 is 11 amino acids. Trimming cost V 4 bases and J 5 bases, with 9 bases left between them. Germline V gene lookup returns CDR1 SQVTM and CDR2 ANQGSEA. The CDR3: CSVVVWDEQYF. CDR3 in DNA: TGCAGCGTTGTGGTCTGGGACGAGCAGTACTTC.

The CDR3 nucleotides read TGTGCCAGCAGCTTAATCGGGGTCCGGGAGCTGTTTTTT. It yields the protein CASSLIGVRELFF. The chain combines TRBV7-2 with TRBJ2-2, with D possibly being TRBD2 (5 bases). Trimming took 2 bases from V and 9 from J, leaving 10 bases between them. The CDR3 extends over 13 amino acids. Germline-derived CDR1 and CDR2 are SGHTA and FQGNSA.

The V gene is TRBV6-5, the J gene TRBJ1-2; 8 positions match TRBD1. The germline V gene has CDR1 MNHEY and CDR2 SVGAGI. The CDR3 runs 13 residues. J lost 5 bases, V lost 6 bases, and 5 bases had no gene match. The CDR3 coding sequence is TGTGCCAGCAGGAGGGACAGGAAATATGGCTACACCTTC. This sequence encodes CASRRDRKYGYTF.

The genes are TRBV30 and TRBJ1-2; D remains unclear. The CDR3 covers 16 residues. From germline, CDR1 is GTSNPN and CDR2 SVGIG (reference sequence). V was trimmed by 1 base and J by 2 bases, leaving 17 bases between them. The CDR3 DNA sequence: TGTGCCTGGAGTGACTTCAGGCAACAGCTAAACTATGGCTACACCTTC. Translating gives CAWSDFRQQLNYGYTF.

J is TRBJ1-1 and V is TRBV5-6, with a weak D call TRBD1 (6 bases). The CDR3 extends over 15 amino acids. The V end lost 0 bases, the J end lost 5 bases, and 14 bases lay between the germline ends. Germline V gene data show CDR1 as SGHDT and CDR2 as YYEEEE. CDR3 sequence (DNA): TGTGCCAGCAGCTTGGGACAGGCCGCCGGGACTGAAGCTTTCTTT. It codes for CASSLGQAAGTEAFF.

The genes are TRBV19 and TRBJ1-2; 9 nucleotides agree with TRBD1. Germline trimming cut 4 bases from V and 6 bases from J; bases unmatched to any gene: 15. The CDR3 covers 17 residues. The germline CDR1 and CDR2 sequences are LNHDA and SQIVND (reference sequence). The CDR3 sequence: CASSTPGTGTIIHGYTF. DNA for the CDR3: TGTGCCAGTAGTACCCCCGGGACAGGGACGATCATCCATGGCTACACCTTC.

CDR3 nucleotide sequence: TGTGCCACCAGCAGAGATGGAAGCGGGGCCTACAATGAGCAGTTCTTC. Its protein product is CATSRDGSGAYNEQFF. The chain couples TRBV15 to TRBJ2-1; 7 bases align to TRBD2. Germline lookup yields CDR1 LNHNV and CDR2 YYDKDF (reference sequence). Germline trimming cut 0 bases from V and 2 bases from J; bases unmatched to any gene: 4. The CDR3 is 16 amino acids.

The V gene is TRBV30, the J gene TRBJ2-1; D perhaps matches TRBD2 (6 bases). The length of the CDR3 is 15 residues. The germline gives CDR1 GTSNPN, CDR2 SVGIG (reference sequence). V gave up 3 bases and J gave up 8 bases, with 20 bases separating them. The CDR3 nucleotides read TGTGCCTGGAGCCAACTAGCTGGGAGAGACGATGAGCAGTTCTTC. Its translation is CAWSQLAGRDDEQFF.

This clone occurred a few times. The chain has TRBV11-2 and TRBJ1-6; a possible D gene is TRBD1 (6 bases). Trimming removed 5 bases from V and 6 bases from J, with 17 bases in between. The CDR3 is made up of 16 amino acids. The germline gives CDR1 SGHAT, CDR2 FQNNGV. The CDR3, as DNA: TGTGCCAGCAGCCCTGACAGGTTCCTAGGTAATTCACCCCTCCACTTT. The encoded protein is CASSPDRFLGNSPLHF.

V is TRBV6-5 and J is TRBJ2-7; 10 nucleotides line up with TRBD1. After removal of 0 bases from V and 6 bases from J, the junction contained 5 bases not matched to a gene. The CDR3 consists of 15 residues. Germline assignment: CDR1 MNHEY and CDR2 SVGAGI. This CDR3 is CASSYSRTGGGEQYF. The CDR3, as DNA: TGTGCCAGCAGTTACTCACGGACAGGGGGAGGCGAGCAGTACTTC.

The rearrangement uses TRBV9 and TRBJ2-2; D unclear. The CDR3 runs to 14 residues. V dropped 2 bases and J dropped 1 base, with 6 bases sitting between them. Germline lookup yields CDR1 SGDLS and CDR2 YYNGEE. The CDR3 loop is CASSVFKNTGELFF. The CDR3 bases are TGTGCCAGCAGCGTCTTCAAGAACACCGGGGAGCTGTTTTTT.